This T cell receptor beta chain is from a study of cytomegalovirus exposure and HLA in healthy donors. About the study: A prior study identified 90 million to 120 million unique TCR beta sequences from about 200 million T cells.

The CDR3 has 13 amino acids. Germline V gene lookup returns CDR1 SSHAT and CDR2 FNYEAQ (reference sequence). General study points: It was likely that a cluster of highly shared sequence variants was a sequencing artifact. Presence/absence analyses assumed roughly uniform sequencing depth across donors.

Each donor's status was that of a healthy bone marrow donor. PCR amplification relied on 60 Vbeta primers (plus 13 Jbeta primers). Produced via immunoSEQ multiplex PCR; TCRdb's table is partial and in-frame only. The data hold approximately 190,000 clones, with roughly 84% observed a single time. Note on this clone: Its antigen remains unidentified. Its ends do not fully match the called genes, so a read error is possible.

The specimen sequenced was PBMCs. This clonotype was sampled from a woman aged 50 to 60 in good health and CMV-seropositive. V is TRBV7-7 and J is TRBJ2-7; 7 bases are shared with TRBD1. The CDR3 sequence is CASSLEQGREQYF. CDR3 sequence (DNA): TGTGCTAGCAGCTTAGAACAGGGGCGCGAGCAGTACTTC.